The rows below give T cell receptor beta chains drawn from one sample of a study of blood T cell repertoires in COVID-19. Libraries were prepared by immunoSEQ multiplex PCR; TCRdb keeps only in-frame clonotypes and omits some of them. The sample includes more than 200,000 clones, 75% to 90% seen only once; the top ten take around 6%. The sample was PBMCs or T cells enriched from blood (not recorded which). The receptors originated from a woman younger than 45 with acute COVID-19. CDR3s leave out the opening cysteine and the closing phenylalanine or tryptophan.

V: TRBV7-3; CDR3: ASSQRGGYGYT
V: TRBV24-1; CDR3: ATSVAGGNNEQF
V: TRBV6-5; CDR3: ASINQGHQPQH
V: TRBV6-6; CDR3: ASTAGTGNERF
V: TRBV27; CDR3: ASSLLLTGITNSPLH
V: TRBV7-9; CDR3: ASSGRGQGLPGANVLT
V: TRBV10-1; CDR3: ASSAEYRAEAF
V: TRBV9; CDR3: ASSVAGGRVTDTQY
V: TRBV5-1; CDR3: ASSLDRTGGEVTQY
V: TRBV19; CDR3: ASRRTAGSDGYT
V: TRBV7-9; CDR3: ASSRGLAGVGADTQY
V: TRBV30; CDR3: AWSAEETQY
V: TRBV9; CDR3: ASSLGAGELF
V: TRBV7-4; CDR3: ASSSGLAGVLNEQF
V: TRBV2; CDR3: ASKWSSGGSETQY
V: TRBV2; CDR3: ASRELAGGNSEQF
V: TRBV24-1; CDR3: ATSDFRTSQPQH
V: TRBV7-9; CDR3: ASSSGTGRWGYT
V: TRBV29-1; CDR3: SVSGTSDYEQY
V: TRBV5-1; CDR3: ASSFQGTTEAF
V: TRBV7-6; CDR3: ASSWDRGSYEQY
V: TRBV30; CDR3: AWSAQIATNEKLF
V: TRBV28; CDR3: ASSLSSGQGIFEQY
V: TRBV28; CDR3: ASSSELQGTNEKLF
V: TRBV27; CDR3: ASTPDRFNEKLF
V: TRBV5-1; CDR3: ASSLLPGQGLSTTNEKLF
V: TRBV7-9; CDR3: ASSSGGTGVQETQY
V: TRBV13; CDR3: ASSAGRDTEAF
V: TRBV10-1; CDR3: ATLSSGRAEETQY
V: TRBV21-1; CDR3: ASSTRQGFGDTQY
V: TRBV4-1; CDR3: ASSQDGSSTGKYGYT
V: TRBV29-1; CDR3: SVEGASYNEQF
V: TRBV5-4; CDR3: ASSLVGPISSYEQY
V: TRBV2; CDR3: ASSEPAAYRVPETQY
V: TRBV19; CDR3: ASSNVAGGSETQY
V: TRBV6-2/TRBV6-3; CDR3: ASSYGAGTGHTGELF
V: TRBV5-1; CDR3: ASSLSGTSTDTQY
V: TRBV15; CDR3: ATSRPMPGQGASNEQF
V: TRBV29-1; CDR3: SVDGAGDEQY
V: TRBV24-1; CDR3: ATSDPGQNQPQH
V: TRBV28; CDR3: ASSSLAGGTGELF
V: TRBV5-4; CDR3: ASSPGQGRPNTEAF
V: TRBV6-5; CDR3: ASSSRVVAEKLF
V: TRBV7-2; CDR3: ASSSGGSYEQY
V: TRBV14; CDR3: ASSQDTYHTGELF
V: TRBV28; CDR3: ASLSGRDEQF
V: TRBV28; CDR3: ASQGIETQY
V: TRBV11-3; CDR3: ASSQQGWSNTIY
V: TRBV28; CDR3: ASSSPQSGNTIY
V: TRBV3-1/TRBV3-2; CDR3: ASSRVGLHTDTQY
V: TRBV19; CDR3: ATMTGDYEQY
V: TRBV28; CDR3: ASSSGGTRSSLGELF
V: TRBV19; CDR3: ASSTGIRSYEQY
V: TRBV19; CDR3: ASIPDRGSYNEQF
V: TRBV4-3; CDR3: ASSQDSEADTQY